Shown below are 21 T cell receptor beta chains from a single sample sequenced in a study of beta chain features in type 1 diabetes. Every bit of the isolated RNA underwent reverse transcription, so sequencing read expressed TCRB transcripts. Clones were sequenced by immunoSEQ multiplex PCR, and TCRdb holds only the in-frame ones, with some missing. The profile shows about 320,000 clones, around 15% of them singletons. The sample was central memory CD4+ T cells from blood. Receptors were obtained from a man aged 25-40 years in good health.

V gene TRBV18 combines with J gene TRBJ1-4; tentative D call: TRBD1 (6 bases). Trimming cost V 4 bases and J 0 bases, with 6 bases left between them. The CDR3 is made up of 14 amino acids. The germline CDR1 and CDR2 sequences are KGHSH and LQKENI. Written as DNA, the CDR3 is TGTGCCAGCTCACGGGACACAACTAATGAAAAACTGTTTTTT. Amino acid sequence: CASSRDTTNEKLFF.

The V and J genes are TRBV18 and TRBJ1-6; no firm D call. CDR1 and CDR2 (germline): KGHSH, LQKENI. This CDR3 has 16 residues. With 5 bases removed from V and 5 bases from J, the gap between germline ends came to 16 bases. The CDR3 is CASSSESSVHNSPLHF. CDR3 nucleotide sequence: TGTGCCAGCTCATCCGAATCCTCGGTCCATAATTCACCCCTCCACTTT.

This clone occurred a few times. The V call is TRBV15, the J call TRBJ2-7, with D perhaps assigned TRBD1 or TRBD2 (5 bases each). V was pared by 5 bases and J by 9 bases, with 14 bases between. The CDR3 has 12 amino acids. The germline gives CDR1 LNHNV, CDR2 YYDKDF (reference sequence). The CDR3 here is CATSAVGARQYF. As DNA, the CDR3 is TGTGCCACCAGCGCTGTCGGGGCTCGGCAGTACTTC.

The chain combines TRBV5-6 with TRBJ1-2; D gene uncertain. Germline CDR1 reads SGHDT; CDR2 reads YYEEEE. This CDR3 is built from 16 residues. V was pared by 3 bases and J by 2 bases, with 17 bases between. CDR3 in DNA: TGTGCCAGCAGCTCCCTGGTGAGAAACGGAAACTATGGCTACACCTTC. It is translated as CASSSLVRNGNYGYTF.

This clone showed up many times. This chain links TRBV13 with TRBJ2-1, with D hard to call. V shed 3 bases and J shed 7 bases, with 4 bases lying between them. The CDR3 covers 11 residues. Germline V gene data show CDR1 as PRHDT and CDR2 as FYEKMQ (reference sequence). This CDR3 is CASSFGNEQFF. For the CDR3, the DNA is TGTGCCAGCAGCTTCGGGAATGAGCAGTTCTTC.

This clone was recorded a few times. The chain has TRBV6-6 and TRBJ2-3; 11 bases map to TRBD2. Germline V lookup: CDR1 MNHNY, CDR2 SVGAGI (reference sequence). V was pared by 8 bases and J by 4 bases, with 5 bases of the junction left unmatched. The CDR3 contains 14 residues. The chain's CDR3 is CASRLAGGSDTQYF. CDR3 in DNA: TGTGCCAGCCGTTTAGCGGGGGGGTCAGATACGCAGTATTTT.

The chain couples TRBV11-2 to TRBJ1-2, with TRBD1 matching 9 bases. V shed 5 bases, J shed 2 bases, and the junction held 9 bases outside the gene matches. The germline V gene encodes CDR1 SGHAT and CDR2 FQNNGV. The CDR3 contains 16 residues. CDR3 region: CASSRYSGTGNYGYTF. DNA for the CDR3: TGTGCCAGCAGCCGGTACAGTGGGACAGGGAACTATGGCTACACCTTC.

This clone was detected once. The rearrangement uses TRBV10-2 and TRBJ2-1; D perhaps matches TRBD1 (5 bases). The CDR3 extends over 11 amino acids. V lost 4 bases to trimming and J lost 9 bases, with 7 bases between them. CDR1 and CDR2 from the germline V gene are WSHSY and SAAADI. The CDR3 DNA is TGCGCCAGCAGTGGGGGCAGTGAGCAGTTCTTC. Amino acids: CASSGGSEQFF.

This clone appeared a few times. The chain's CDR3 is CASSLMRGRNGYTF. CDR3 nucleotide sequence: TGTGCCAGCAGCTTAATGCGGGGAAGGAATGGCTACACCTTC. This chain joins TRBV7-2 and TRBJ1-2; D is unresolved. V was trimmed by 2 bases and J by 6 bases, leaving 13 bases between them. This CDR3 comprises 14 residues. The germline V gene has CDR1 SGHTA and CDR2 FQGNSA.

This chain connects TRBV9 to TRBJ1-2, with TRBD1 matching 9 bases. J lost 3 bases, V lost 2 bases, and 5 bases had no gene match. Germline assignment: CDR1 SGDLS and CDR2 YYNGEE. The CDR3 runs to 15 residues. The chain's CDR3 is CASSVGDRDYYGYTF. CDR3 nucleotide sequence: TGTGCCAGCAGCGTCGGGGACAGGGACTACTATGGCTACACCTTC.

This clone came up a few times. This chain uses TRBV4-1 with TRBJ2-5, with 7 bases lining up with TRBD1. The CDR3 is 18 residues long. Germline CDR1 and CDR2: MGHRA and YSYEKL. V was clipped by 1 base and J by 2 bases; unmatched bases: 13. The CDR3 here is CASSQGLSGTANQETQYF. As DNA, the CDR3 is TGCGCCAGCAGCCAAGGTTTAAGTGGGACAGCTAATCAAGAGACCCAGTACTTC.

A few counts support this clone. A much bigger clone sits one base away, suggesting this may be a read error. The rearrangement links TRBV11-2 to TRBJ2-5; the D is unclear. Deletions cut 0 bases from V and 4 bases from J, with 0 bases between. The CDR3 contains 11 residues. From germline, CDR1 is SGHAT and CDR2 FQNNGV. CDR3 bases: TGTGCCAGCAGCTTAGAAGAGACCCAGTACTTC. This codes for CASSLEETQYF.

This clone has just a few counts. The same CDR3 is also encoded by other DNA sequences in this sample. The chain is built from TRBV6-5 and TRBJ1-5; 8 nucleotides match TRBD1. CDR3 size: 15 residues. Germline V CDR1 and CDR2: MNHEY, SVGAGI. The V segment lost 0 bases and the J segment 2 bases; nucleotides outside the gene matches: 0. Here the CDR3 reads CASSYSGQGNQPQHF. The CDR3 DNA is TGTGCCAGCAGTTACTCGGGACAGGGCAATCAGCCCCAGCATTTT.

This clone has just a few counts. The chain recombines TRBV30 with TRBJ1-1; D is possibly TRBD1 (6 bases). V gave up 2 bases and J gave up 8 bases, with 12 bases separating them. Germline V gene data show CDR1 as GTSNPN and CDR2 as SVGIG (reference sequence). The CDR3 sequence is 12 residues long. CDR3 in amino acids: CAWSSGGPEAFF. CDR3 coding DNA: TGTGCCTGGAGTTCTGGGGGGCCCGAAGCTTTCTTT.

The CDR3 sequence: CALGTNTEAFF. CDR3 DNA sequence: TGTGCCCTCGGGACGAACACTGAAGCTTTCTTT. The V call is TRBV28, the J call TRBJ1-1, with D tentatively TRBD1 (5 bases). Trimming shortened V by 11 bases and J by 1 base, and 8 bases separated the two germline ends. CDR3 length: 11 residues. Looked up from germline, CDR1 is MDHEN and CDR2 is SYDVKM.

This clone was observed many times. The rearrangement uses TRBV2 and TRBJ2-5, with 7 bases aligning to TRBD1. The germline CDR1 and CDR2 sequences are SNHLY and FYNNEI. CDR3 length: 15 amino acids. Trimming at V came to 7 bases and at J to 5 bases, leaving 13 bases not matched to a gene. The CDR3 DNA reads TGTGCCAGCAAAAATGGGGGACAGTCTAGGGAGACCCAGTACTTC. Translated, it gives CASKNGGQSRETQYF.

This clone was picked up a small number of times. The chain links TRBV20-1 to TRBJ1-1; tentatively, D is TRBD1 (6 bases). Germline lookup yields CDR1 DFQATT and CDR2 SNEGSKA (reference sequence). The CDR3 covers 11 residues. V lost 5 bases, J lost 8 bases, and 12 bases lay in between. The CDR3 protein is CSALTGTEAFF. CDR3 coding DNA: TGCAGTGCTCTAACCGGGACAGAAGCTTTCTTT.

The sample holds a few counts of this clone. The chain links TRBV2 to TRBJ2-5; the D gene is possibly TRBD1 (6 bases). CDR1 and CDR2 (germline): SNHLY, FYNNEI. V lost 3 bases and J lost 11, with 19 bases in between. The length of the CDR3 is 14 residues. This CDR3 is CASSEGIPRGSQYF. Written as DNA, the CDR3 is TGTGCCAGCAGTGAGGGCATACCAAGGGGGTCGCAGTACTTC. The full variable domain, with the rest looked up from reference TRBV2 and TRBJ2-5, is EPEVTQTPSHQVTQMGQEVILRCVPISNHLYFYWYRQILGQKVEFLVSFYNNEISEKSEIFDDQFSVERPDGSNFTLKIRSTKLEDSAMYFCASSEGIPRGSQYFGPGTRLLVL.

This clone was recorded a few times. The CDR3 region is CATSRAHGNSGANVLTF. The CDR3 DNA sequence: TGTGCCACCAGCAGGGCTCATGGAAACTCTGGGGCCAACGTCCTGACTTTC. The J gene is TRBJ2-6, the V gene TRBV15; no reliable D call. Germline values: CDR1 LNHNV, CDR2 YYDKDF (reference sequence). Trimming removed 3 bases from V and 0 bases from J, with 12 bases in between. The CDR3 runs 17 residues.

This clone was seen only a few times. The chain has TRBV5-6 and TRBJ1-1, with TRBD1 as a possible D gene (6 bases). Per the germline V gene, CDR1 is SGHDT and CDR2 is YYEEEE. Trimming pared 6 bases from V and 1 base from J, leaving 16 bases between. This CDR3 is 15 amino acids long. The CDR3 DNA reads as TGTGCCAGCACCCCTTTAGGGGGGGAGAACACTGAAGCTTTCTTT. Its protein product is CASTPLGGENTEAFF.

This clone was detected a few times. The J gene is TRBJ2-2, the V gene TRBV5-1; maybe TRBD2 (5 bases). The V gene's germline CDR1 is SGHRS and CDR2 YFSETQ. This CDR3 has 15 amino acids. Trimming pared 1 base from V and 6 bases from J, leaving 13 bases between. CDR3 coding DNA: TGCGCCAGCAGCTTGAGAGTCCTGGGAGCCGGGGAGCTGTTTTTT. Its translation: CASSLRVLGAGELFF.